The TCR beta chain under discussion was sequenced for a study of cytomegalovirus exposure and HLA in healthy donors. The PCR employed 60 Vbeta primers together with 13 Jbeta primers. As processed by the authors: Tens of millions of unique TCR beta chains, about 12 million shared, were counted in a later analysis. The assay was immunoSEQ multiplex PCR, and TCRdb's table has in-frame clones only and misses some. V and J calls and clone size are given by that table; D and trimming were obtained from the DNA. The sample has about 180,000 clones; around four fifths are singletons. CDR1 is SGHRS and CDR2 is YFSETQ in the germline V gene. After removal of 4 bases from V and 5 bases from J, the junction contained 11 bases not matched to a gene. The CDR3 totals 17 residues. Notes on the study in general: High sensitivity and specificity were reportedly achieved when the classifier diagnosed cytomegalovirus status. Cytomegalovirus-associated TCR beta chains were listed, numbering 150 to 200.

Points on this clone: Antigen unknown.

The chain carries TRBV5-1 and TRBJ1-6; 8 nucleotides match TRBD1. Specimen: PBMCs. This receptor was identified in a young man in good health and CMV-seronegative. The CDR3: CASSTSPPGGDNSPLHF. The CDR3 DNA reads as TGCGCCAGCAGCACCTCCCCGCCAGGGGGCGATAATTCACCCCTCCACTTT.